One and the same sample provided the 6 T cell receptor beta chains below, sequenced in a study of blood T cell repertoires in COVID-19. TCRdb's table, derived via immunoSEQ multiplex PCR, lists solely in-frame clones and lacks some. Of nearly 200,000 clones listed, 80% to 90% are singletons. Sequencing input: peripheral blood. These receptor sequences come from a human donor in a cohort sampled during active COVID-19.

The CDR3, as DNA: TGTGCAAGTCGCTTGGAGGGGAGAGCTTTCTTT. Amino acids: CASRLEGRAFF. This chain uses TRBV12-2 with TRBJ1-1. TRBV12-2 is termed a pseudogene. The CDR3 length is 11 residues.

This chain links TRBV7-9 with TRBJ2-2; 8 bases agree with TRBD2. The CDR3 sequence is 15 residues long. Germline values: CDR1 SEHNR, CDR2 FQNEAQ (reference sequence). V shed 5 bases and J 1 base; nucleotides not matched to a gene: 3. In DNA form, the CDR3 reads TGTGCCAGCAGCCCCCGGGGGGGGAACACCGGGGAGCTGTTTTTT. Translating it yields CASSPRGGNTGELFF.

The chain has TRBV18 and TRBJ2-1, with TRBD1 matching over 8 bases. V gave up 3 bases and J gave up 4 bases; unmatched junction bases: 5. Looked up from germline, CDR1 is KGHSH and CDR2 is LQKENI. This CDR3 has 15 amino acids. DNA of the CDR3: TGTGCCAGCTCACCGGACAGGGCCTTTTACAATGAGCAGTTCTTC. As protein: CASSPDRAFYNEQFF.

The genes are TRBV5-1 and TRBJ2-3; tentative D call: TRBD1 (5 bases). The CDR3 contains 14 residues. Trimming removed 2 bases from V and 2 bases from J, with 9 bases in between. Looked up from germline, CDR1 is SGHRS and CDR2 is YFSETQ. The CDR3 region has the DNA TGCGCCAGCAGCTTTGACAGCCCCACAGATACGCAGTATTTT. Protein product: CASSFDSPTDTQYF.

The sample holds one count of this clone. The V gene is TRBV4-1, the J gene TRBJ1-6; 8 nucleotides match TRBD1. Germline CDR1 MGHRA, CDR2 YSYEKL. V lost 2 bases, J lost 9 bases, and 12 bases stayed unmatched. The CDR3 runs to 17 residues. CDR3 bases: TGCGCCAGCAGCCAACCAATTATGACAGGGGACTTTTCACCCCTCCACTTT. Protein: CASSQPIMTGDFSPLHF.

The rearrangement links TRBV2 to TRBJ2-2; D is possibly TRBD1 (5 bases). CDR1 and CDR2 (germline): SNHLY, FYNNEI. CDR3 length: 12 amino acids. Trimming left V 6 bases short and J 7 bases short, with 9 bases between. The chain's CDR3 is CASSQGIGELFF. CDR3 nucleotide sequence: TGTGCCAGCAGCCAGGGTATCGGGGAGCTGTTTTTT.